Many counts were recorded for the clone carrying this T cell receptor beta chain. Time point described: newly diagnosed GD, antithyroid drugs for less than 3 months. The TCR library used RNA extracted from PBMCs. Trimming removed 4 bases at V and 0 bases at J, with 9 bases between. Germline CDR1 reads MNHNS; CDR2 reads SASEGT. This CDR3 contains 15 residues. The sample belongs to a study of regulatory T cells in long-lasting Graves disease. Construction of TCR beta libraries relied on iRepertoire HTBI primers and on Arm-PCR targeting CDR3 regions. TCRdb recomputed calls from the multiplex PCR reads with MiXCR, one row per CDR3 protein. The repertoire holds 350,000 to 450,000 distinct CDR3 sequences, with under 15% as singletons. These data were also filed under a second study, of T cells in Graves' hyperthyroidism and ophthalmopathy. That paper states: Blood shared most expanded thyroid clonotypes above 0.001.

The TCR comes from a woman in her twenties or thirties with Graves disease. This chain joins TRBV6-1 and TRBJ2-2; possible D gene TRBD1, 5 bases. The specimen was peripheral blood mononuclear cells (PBMCs), collected at new diagnosis, from a patient treated with antithyroid drugs. The CDR3 nucleotides read TGTGCCAGCAGTGCGCTAGGGGCGAACACCGGGGAGCTGTTTTTT. This codes for CASSALGANTGELFF.